What follows describes a single T cell receptor (beta chain). These data originate in a study of T cell changes during pregnancy in multiple sclerosis. In germline, CDR1 is SEHNR, CDR2 FQNEAQ (reference sequence). The CDR3 runs to 15 residues. Deletions cut 1 base from V and 2 bases from J, with 11 bases between. TCRdb keeps only in-frame clones here, not all; method: immunoSEQ multiplex PCR. The table includes over 30,000 clones, approximately 90% detected once. The chain employs TRBV7-9 and TRBJ1-1; D not resolved. The starting material was CD8+ T cells from peripheral blood mononuclear cells, obtained in the third trimester of pregnancy. The receptor's source is a female donor with multiple sclerosis, enrolled in a pregnancy study. CDR3 sequence reads: CASSLVNSPNTEAFF. For the CDR3, the DNA is TGTGCCAGCAGCTTAGTGAACAGCCCTAACACTGAAGCTTTCTTT. The full variable domain, rest sourced from reference TRBV7-9 and TRBJ1-1, is DTGVSQNPRHKITKRGQNVTFRCDPISEHNRLYWYRQTLGQGPEFLTYFQNEAQLEKSRLLSDRFSAERPKGSFSTLEIQRTEQGDSAMYLCASSLVNSPNTEAFFGQGTRLTVV.